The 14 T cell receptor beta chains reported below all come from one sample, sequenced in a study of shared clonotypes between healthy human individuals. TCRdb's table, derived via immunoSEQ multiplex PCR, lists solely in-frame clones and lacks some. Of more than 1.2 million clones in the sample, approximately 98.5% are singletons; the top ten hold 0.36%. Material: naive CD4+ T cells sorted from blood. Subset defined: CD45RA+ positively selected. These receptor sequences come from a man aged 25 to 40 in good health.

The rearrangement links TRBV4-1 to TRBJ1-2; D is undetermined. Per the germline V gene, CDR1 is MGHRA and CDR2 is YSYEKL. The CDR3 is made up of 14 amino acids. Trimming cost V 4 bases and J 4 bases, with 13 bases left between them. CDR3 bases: TGCGCCAGCAGCCCTTTAGGACGAACCTATGGCTACACCTTC. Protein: CASSPLGRTYGYTF.

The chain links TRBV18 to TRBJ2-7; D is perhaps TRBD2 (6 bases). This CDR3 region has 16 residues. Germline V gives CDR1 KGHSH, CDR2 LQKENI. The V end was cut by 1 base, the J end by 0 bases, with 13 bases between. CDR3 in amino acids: CASSPRTSIPSYEQYF. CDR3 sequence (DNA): TGTGCCAGCTCACCACGTACTAGCATACCCTCCTACGAGCAGTACTTC. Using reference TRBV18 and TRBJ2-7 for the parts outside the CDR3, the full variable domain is NAGVMQNPRHLVRRRGQEARLRCSPMKGHSHVYWYRQLPEEGLKFMVYLQKENIIDESGMPKERFSAEFPKEGPSILRIQQVVRGDSAAYFCASSPRTSIPSYEQYFGPGTRLTVT.

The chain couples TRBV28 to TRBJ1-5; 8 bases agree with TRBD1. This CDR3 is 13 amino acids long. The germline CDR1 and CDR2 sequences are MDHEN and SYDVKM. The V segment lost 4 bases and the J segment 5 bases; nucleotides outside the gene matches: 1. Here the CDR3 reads CASSSGGDQPQHF. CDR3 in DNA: TGTGCCAGCAGTTCAGGGGGCGATCAGCCCCAGCATTTT.

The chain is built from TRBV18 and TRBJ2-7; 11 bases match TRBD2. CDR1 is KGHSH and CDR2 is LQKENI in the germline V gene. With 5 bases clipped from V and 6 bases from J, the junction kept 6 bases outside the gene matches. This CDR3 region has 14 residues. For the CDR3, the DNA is TGTGCCAGCTCATTATCTGGGACTAGCGGCGAGCAGTACTTC. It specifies CASSLSGTSGEQYF.

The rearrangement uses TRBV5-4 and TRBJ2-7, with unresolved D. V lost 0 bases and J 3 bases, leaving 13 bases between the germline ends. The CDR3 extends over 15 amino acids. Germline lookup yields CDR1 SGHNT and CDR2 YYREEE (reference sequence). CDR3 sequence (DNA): TGTGCCAGCAGCTTGGATGTGGGGTCCGTCTACGAGCAGTACTTC. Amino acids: CASSLDVGSVYEQYF. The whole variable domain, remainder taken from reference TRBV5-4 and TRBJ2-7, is ETGVTQSPTHLIKTRGQQVTLRCSSQSGHNTVSWYQQALGQGPQFIFQYYREEENGRGNFPPRFSGLQFPNYSSELNVNALELDDSALYLCASSLDVGSVYEQYFGPGTRLTVT.

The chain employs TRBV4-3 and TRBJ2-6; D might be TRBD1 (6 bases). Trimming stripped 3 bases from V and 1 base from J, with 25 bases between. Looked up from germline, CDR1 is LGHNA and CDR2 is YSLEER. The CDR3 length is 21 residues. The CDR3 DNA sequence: TGCGCCAGCAGCCACCCGAGGACCCCCAGGGGAGTCTTGTCTGGGGCCAACGTCCTGACTTTC. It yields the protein CASSHPRTPRGVLSGANVLTF.

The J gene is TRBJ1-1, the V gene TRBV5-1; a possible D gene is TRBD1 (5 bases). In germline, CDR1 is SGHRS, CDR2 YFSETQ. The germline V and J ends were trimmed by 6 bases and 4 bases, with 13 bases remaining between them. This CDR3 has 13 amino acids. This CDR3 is CASTGNLGTEAFF. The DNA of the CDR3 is TGCGCCAGCACAGGGAATTTAGGCACTGAAGCTTTCTTT.

The CDR3: CATSVPGQGWSSYEQYF. As DNA, the CDR3 is TGTGCCACCAGCGTCCCGGGACAGGGATGGAGCTCCTACGAGCAGTACTTC. J is TRBJ2-7 and V is TRBV15; 9 positions agree with TRBD1. The CDR3 covers 17 residues. The germline V gene encodes CDR1 LNHNV and CDR2 YYDKDF (reference sequence). V trimming: 5 bases; J trimming: 0 bases; junction bases outside the gene matches: 11.

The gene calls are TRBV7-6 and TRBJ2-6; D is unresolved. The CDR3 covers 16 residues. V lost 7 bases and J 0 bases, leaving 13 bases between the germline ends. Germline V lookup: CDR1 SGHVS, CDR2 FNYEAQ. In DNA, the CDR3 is TGTGCCAGCACCTTCGGCCCCAGCTCTGGGGCCAACGTCCTGACTTTC. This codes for CASTFGPSSGANVLTF.

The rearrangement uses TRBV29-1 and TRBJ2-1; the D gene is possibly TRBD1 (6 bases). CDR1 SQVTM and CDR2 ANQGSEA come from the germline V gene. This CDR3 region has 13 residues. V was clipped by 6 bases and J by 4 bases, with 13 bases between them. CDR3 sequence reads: CSVGAGVYNEQFF. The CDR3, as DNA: TGCAGCGTGGGGGCAGGGGTGTACAATGAGCAGTTCTTC.

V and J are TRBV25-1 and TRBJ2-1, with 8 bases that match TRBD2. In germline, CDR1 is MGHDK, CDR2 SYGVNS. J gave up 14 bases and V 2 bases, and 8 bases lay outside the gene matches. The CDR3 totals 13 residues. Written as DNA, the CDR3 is TGTGCCAGCAGTGAAAATCCGGGACTAGGAGAGTTCTTC. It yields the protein CASSENPGLGEFF.

The CDR3 DNA reads as TGTGCCAGCAGCGTAGACGGTAAGGGGGAGCAGTTCTTC. Translating it yields CASSVDGKGEQFF. The V and J genes are TRBV9 and TRBJ2-1; D perhaps matches TRBD1 (5 bases). In germline, CDR1 is SGDLS, CDR2 YYNGEE. Trimming took off 0 bases at V and 10 bases at J, with 11 bases between the two ends. The CDR3 runs to 13 residues.

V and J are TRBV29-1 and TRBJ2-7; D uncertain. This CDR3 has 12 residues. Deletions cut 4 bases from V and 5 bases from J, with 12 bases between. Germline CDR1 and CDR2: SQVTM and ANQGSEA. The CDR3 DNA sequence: TGCAGCGTTGTGTTGTCAGCCCACGAGCAGTACTTC. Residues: CSVVLSAHEQYF.

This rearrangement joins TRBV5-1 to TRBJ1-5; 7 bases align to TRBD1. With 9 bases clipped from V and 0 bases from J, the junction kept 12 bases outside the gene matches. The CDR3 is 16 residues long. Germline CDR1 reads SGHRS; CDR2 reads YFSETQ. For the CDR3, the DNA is TGCGCCACCACGACCATGACAGGGTATAGCAATCAGCCCCAGCATTTT. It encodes CATTTMTGYSNQPQHF.